This T cell receptor (beta chain) was documented in a study of immune heterogeneity within non-small cell lung tumors. Study in general: Histology included a handful of squamous cell carcinomas, approximately 10 non-squamous carcinomas and 1 unspecified tumor.

Study-level findings and limits: Individual patients mostly differed in their high-frequency T-cell receptor beta clonotypes.

This CDR3 spans 15 amino acids. On this clonotype: What it recognizes is unknown. At one end, the junction sequence differs from germline, possibly due to a read error.

Each sample used about 0.55 ug of genomic DNA from bulk tumor tissue. Doctors removed several biopsies from each primary tumor during surgery, keeping them far apart. Enrolled patients presented with newly diagnosed, previously untreated non-small cell lung cancer and underwent curative surgery. A total of about 15 patients with newly diagnosed non-small cell lung cancer, all of whom were undergoing surgery with curative intent, made up the donors. Using 32 V and 13 J primers, multiplex PCR amplified TCR beta CDR3. TCRdb independently ran MiXCR on the multiplex PCR reads; one entry per CDR3 protein. The data show 9,500 to 12,000 distinct CDR3 sequences, 15% to 25% seen once.

V is TRBV12-3 or TRBV12-4 and J is TRBJ1-2; D ambiguous. The receptor's source is a man in his 60s with non-small cell lung cancer. What was sequenced was lung tumor tissue. CDR3 nucleotide sequence: TGCGCCAGCATTCTTTATCCCGGCGGGAACTATGGCTACACCTTC. It is translated as CASILYPGGNYGYTF.